This TCR beta chain was retrieved from a study of T cells after yellow fever vaccination. Study overall: SMART-Seq v4 Ultra Low Input prepared libraries from low-cell fractions.

The authors made TCR cDNA by 5'RACE template switching, adding a universal primer site and UMIs. TCRdb reanalysed the 5' RACE reads using MiXCR and keeps one entry per CDR3 protein. Of 230,000 or so distinct CDR3 sequences in the sample, 3.6% were seen once. This clonotype was found many times. Its antigen is not known. General study points: Some clonotypes, a small share, were shared between CD4 and CD8 compartments.

The germline gives CDR1 LGHDT, CDR2 YNNKEL (reference sequence). J lost 6 bases, V lost 0 bases, and 3 bases had no gene match. The CDR3 totals 16 residues. The source of this sequence is a man younger than 35 who received the YFV17D yellow fever vaccine. Sequenced material: PBMCs, taken 15 days after the yellow fever booster vaccination. The gene calls are TRBV3-1 and TRBJ1-6, with TRBD1 matching over 9 bases. The CDR3 DNA follows: TGTGCCAGCAGCCAAGAAGGGACAGGGACTAATTCACCCCTCCACTTT. Translated, it gives CASSQEGTGTNSPLHF.